This T cell receptor (beta chain) is from a study of blood T cell repertoires in COVID-19 (TCRdb year 2020). Background for the entire study: The collaborator samples originated in the United States, Italy and Spain and spanned the acute and convalescent phases of COVID-19. Where available, HLA class I and class II types were obtained from metadata supplied by the sample provider rather than from assay-based typing. The repertoires were released in a freely available public database intended as a resource for research on the immune response to SARS-CoV-2. Samples came from the ongoing ImmuneRACE study (first 160 participants) plus 1,254 subjects from 6 global collaborators. The material from the prospective study consisted of cDNA or gDNA derived from T cells, B-cell-depleted T cells, or PBMCs. Subjects who had been exposed to COVID-19, were actively infected with it, or had recovered from it provided the deeply sampled blood TCRbeta repertoires that made up the dataset. A de-identified subject ID, COVID-19 status, age in years and sex were almost always included in the sample metadata. Results and caveats for the whole study, not just this receptor: The amount of clinical and demographic metadata varied by source and participant and was provided uncurated.

CDR1 and CDR2 were assigned from the germline V gene as MNHEY and SVGAGI. Trimming costs V 0 bases and J 7 bases, and their ends lie 10 bases apart. Taken from cysteine to phenylalanine, the CDR3 has 15 residues. Here the CDR3 DNA is all that survives: 45 bases in frame from base 1. TCRbeta CDR3 regions were amplified from genomic DNA by means of the immunoSEQ Assay, a bias-controlled multiplex PCR. In the authors' own workflow: The number of nucleated cells in each sample was estimated by amplification of reference gene primers within the assay. To quantify the absolute abundance of each unique TCRbeta CDR3 rearrangement, sequence reads were collapsed and filtered. For each sample, productive Simpson clonality was calculated as the square root of Simpson's diversity index across productive rearrangements. TCRdb provides this immuneACCESS table in a form limited to in-frame rearrangements. Some clones are lacking; in checked studies, under half of them reflect an unresolved V gene, and why the rest are absent is not known. D and trimming come from the DNA, and the V and J calls and clone size come from that table. The sample data list roughly 170,000 clones, and about 84% of these were observed just once. The ten top clones hold 5.5% to 7.5% of the sample.

Each collaborating institution followed its own protocols to collect whole blood in K2EDTA tubes. For TCRbeta analysis, collaborators shipped samples in one of three forms: frozen whole blood, isolated PBMCs, or DNA extracted from either of those sample types. Concerning this clone: There is no known antigen for this receptor. Base qualities are not provided; no much larger clone lies one nucleotide away.

This sequence uses TRBV6-5 and TRBJ1-6; the D region possibly corresponds to TRBD1 (5 bases align). The sequenced material came from peripheral blood. The clonotype comes from a human donor in a cohort sampled during active COVID-19. The CDR3 amino acid sequence is: CASSYSSGGNSPLHF. The DNA sequence reads TGTGCCAGCAGTTACTCGTCCGGGGGGAATTCACCCCTCCACTTT.